This TCR beta chain was found in a study of T cells in Graves' hyperthyroidism and ophthalmopathy. Study-wide results and limits: The majority of expanded thyroid clonotypes above 0.001 also appeared in blood.

It was RNA transcripts that yielded the amplified TCR beta CDR3 regions. The TCR CDR3 first-round RT-PCR relied on the HTBI primer set. Using its own MiXCR run on the multiplex PCR reads, TCRdb lists one record per CDR3 protein. The sample consists of about 210,000 distinct CDR3 sequences, 15% to 20% of them appearing once. Stability of Graves' hyperthyroidism was defined as absent ophthalmopathy progression within 18 months. The CDR3 runs 12 residues. V lost 6 bases to trimming and J lost 9 bases, with 12 bases between them. CDR1 is LNHDA, CDR2 SQIVND, per germline (reference sequence). Concerning this clonotype: Its antigen remains unidentified.

This receptor was obtained from a man aged 50-60 years with Graves' hyperthyroidism. The J gene is TRBJ2-1, the V gene TRBV19; D is unclear. Sequenced: blood. The CDR3 sequence is CASSLSRSEQFF. Here the CDR3 DNA reads TGTGCCAGTAGCCTAAGTCGTTCTGAGCAGTTCTTC.